These T cell receptor beta chains were read from a single sample in a study of CD8+ T cells in alopecia areata. Clones were read by immunoSEQ multiplex PCR, and TCRdb kept only the in-frame ones, dropping some. The sample lists roughly 190,000 clones; less than 70% were seen once. The sequenced sample was CD4+ T cells sorted from blood, obtained at approximately week 49, from a patient treated with tofacitinib. These receptors all stem from a human donor with alopecia areata. CDR3s include the opening cysteine and the closing phenylalanine or tryptophan. The order of the fields is J gene, D gene, V gene, clone size, CDR3 DNA, CDR3 protein. D genes are given only for firm matches. Clone size is given for some rows only: seen once, a few or many times, or a class if the clone is expanded.

TRBJ2-3 | . | TRBV12-5 | few | TGTGCTAGTGGTTTGGTACGAACGGAACTCAGCACAGATACGCAGTATTTT | CASGLVRTELSTDTQYF
TRBJ2-7 | TRBD1 | TRBV6-6 | . | TGTGCCAGCAGAGGCCCGGGACAGACGTACCCCGGCGAGCAGTACTTC | CASRGPGQTYPGEQYF
TRBJ2-3 | TRBD2 | TRBV19 | few | TGTGCCAGTAGTATTACTAGCGGGGGGCAGACAGATACGCAGTATTTT | CASSITSGGQTDTQYF
TRBJ1-5 | . | TRBV29-1 | . | TGCAGCGCCGCATCAGGGAGGGATCAGCCCCAGCATTTT | CSAASGRDQPQHF
TRBJ2-3 | TRBD2 | TRBV4-3 | few | TGCGCCAGCAGGGGGACTACCACAGATACGCAGTATTTT | CASRGTTTDTQYF
TRBJ1-1 | TRBD1 | TRBV9 | . | TGTGCCAGCAGCGTAGGAGCAGGGACAGAGTGGACTGAAGCTTTCTTT | CASSVGAGTEWTEAFF
TRBJ2-7 | . | TRBV18 | . | TGTGCCAGCTCCCCCCTCCGGGATTCCTACGAGCAGTACTTC | CASSPLRDSYEQYF
TRBJ2-3 | . | TRBV5-1 | . | TGCGCCAGCAGCTCCCAGGATGTAACGCAGTATTTT | CASSSQDVTQYF
TRBJ1-1 | . | TRBV30 | few | TGTGCCTGGAGTGTAGACACTGAAGCTTTCTTT | CAWSVDTEAFF
TRBJ2-2 | . | TRBV29-1 | . | TGCAGCGTTCTATTTGGGCGGGGAACCGGGGAGCTGTTTTTT | CSVLFGRGTGELFF
TRBJ1-2 | . | TRBV19 | . | TGTGCCAGTGGAAGGGGGGATAACGACGGCTACACCTTC | CASGRGDNDGYTF
TRBJ1-5 | . | TRBV19 | . | TGTGCCAGTAGTATAGATGGCCCGCGCAATCAGCCCCAGCATTTT | CASSIDGPRNQPQHF
TRBJ2-5 | . | TRBV5-8 | . | TGTGCCAGCAGCACCCGACAGAAGGAAGAGACCCAGTACTTC | CASSTRQKEETQYF
TRBJ1-1 | . | TRBV30 | . | TGTGCCTGGAGTCAGGGAGGGTGGACTGAAGCTTTCTTT | CAWSQGGWTEAFF
TRBJ1-6 | TRBD1 | TRBV30 | few | TGTGCCTGGAGTGTACAGGGGAATTCACCCCTCCACTTT | CAWSVQGNSPLHF
TRBJ2-1 | TRBD2 | TRBV18 | . | TGTGCCAGCTCACCACCGGGACTACCCAATGAGCAGTTCTTC | CASSPPGLPNEQFF
TRBJ1-6 | . | TRBV7-2 | . | TGTGCCAGCACGCCTCGGATATCTAATTCACCCCTCCACTTT | CASTPRISNSPLHF
TRBJ2-2 | . | TRBV29-1 | few | TGCAGCGTTGGGACGCTGAACACCGGGGAGCTGTTTTTT | CSVGTLNTGELFF
TRBJ1-2 | . | TRBV7-2 | . | TGTGCCAGCAGCGCCCAACCGGGCGGCTACACCTTC | CASSAQPGGYTF
TRBJ2-1 | . | TRBV29-1 | few | TGCAGCGTTTTGGAAGAAGCTACCTACAATGAGCAGTTCTTC | CSVLEEATYNEQFF
TRBJ2-3 | . | TRBV7-3 | . | TGTGCCAGCAGCTTAGATTTACGGTCGCAGTATTTT | CASSLDLRSQYF
TRBJ1-4 | . | TRBV13 | few | TGTGCCAGCAGCCTACGGACAGCTAATGAAAAACTGTTTTTT | CASSLRTANEKLFF
TRBJ1-2 | . | TRBV29-1 | . | TGCAGCGTTGAAGTCTTCGATGGCTACACCTTC | CSVEVFDGYTF
TRBJ2-1 | . | TRBV11-3 | . | TGTGCCAGCAGCTTAGGATTTGGGACCTCTCGATTGCATGAGCAGTTCTTC | CASSLGFGTSRLHEQFF
TRBJ1-1 | . | TRBV12-5 | few | TGTGCTAGTGGGTCGGCGGCGATGAACACTGAAGCTTTCTTT | CASGSAAMNTEAFF
TRBJ2-2 | . | TRBV29-1 | . | TGCAGCGTTGTAAAGGGGAACACCGGGGAGCTGTTTTTT | CSVVKGNTGELFF
TRBJ1-4 | . | TRBV2 | . | TGTGCCAGCAGTGAAGTGGGGAATGAAAAACTGTTTTTT | CASSEVGNEKLFF
TRBJ1-1 | . | TRBV30 | . | TGTGCCTGGAGTAAGCAGGCAAACACTGAAGCTTTCTTT | CAWSKQANTEAFF
TRBJ1-1 | . | TRBV5-1 | . | TGCGCCAGCAGCACGACGGCTTTCAACACTGAAGCTTTCTTT | CASSTTAFNTEAFF
TRBJ1-6 | . | TRBV30 | . | TGTGCCTGGAGGATAAAGGGCGACCATTCACCCCTCCACTTT | CAWRIKGDHSPLHF
TRBJ1-2 | . | TRBV18 | . | TGTGCCAGCTCACCACAGGGTGGCTACACCTTC | CASSPQGGYTF
TRBJ1-2 | . | TRBV29-1 | . | TGCAGCGTTGCCGACAGCCTCTATGGCTACACCTTC | CSVADSLYGYTF
TRBJ1-2 | TRBD1 | TRBV2 | . | TGTGCCAGCAGTGAGGGACAGGGTGACTATGGCTACACCTTC | CASSEGQGDYGYTF
TRBJ2-7 | . | TRBV30 | . | TGTGCCTGGAAGGGGCAGGGAGACACTTACGAGCAGTACTTC | CAWKGQGDTYEQYF
TRBJ2-5 | TRBD2 | TRBV7-2 | few | TGTGCCAGCAGCTACGGCGGGGGGCTGAGGGAGACCCAGTACTTC | CASSYGGGLRETQYF
TRBJ1-1 | . | TRBV7-2 | . | TGTGCCAGCAGCTTCGATAACACTGAAGCTTTCTTT | CASSFDNTEAFF
TRBJ2-3 | TRBD1 | TRBV7-3 | few | TGTGCCAGCAGCCTGGACAGGGTGGCAGATACGCAGTATTTT | CASSLDRVADTQYF
TRBJ2-4 | TRBD1 | TRBV29-1 | many | TGCAGCCCGAGGGACAGCCGGGGCATTCAGTACTTC | CSPRDSRGIQYF
TRBJ2-3 | . | TRBV2 | . | TGTGCCAGCAGTGGTCTCAGCCTTAGCACAGATACGCAGTATTTT | CASSGLSLSTDTQYF
TRBJ1-2 | . | TRBV7-8 | . | TGTGCCAGCAGCTTAGGAGTGGTGTCTAACTATGGCTACACCTTC | CASSLGVVSNYGYTF
TRBJ2-5 | . | TRBV5-1 | . | TGCGCCAGCAGCTTAGGCCCAGGGGACCAAGAGACCCAGTACTTC | CASSLGPGDQETQYF
TRBJ1-2 | . | TRBV4-1 | . | TGCGCCAGCAGCCAAACGGCGGCCTCGGACTATGGCTACACCTTC | CASSQTAASDYGYTF
TRBJ2-1 | . | TRBV9 | . | TGTGCCAGCCCGAAAACGTTAGGGCAGTTCTTC | CASPKTLGQFF
TRBJ1-2 | . | TRBV27 | . | TGTGCCAGCAGTCCCACCCCCGGGGGCTCCTATGGCTACACCTTC | CASSPTPGGSYGYTF
TRBJ2-7 | . | TRBV29-1 | . | TGCAGCGTTGAAGACAGCAGGGCGCAGTTCTACGAGCAGTACTTC | CSVEDSRAQFYEQYF
TRBJ1-2 | . | TRBV25-1 | . | TGTGCCAGCAGTGCCCCCGGGGGTAACTATGGCTACACCTTC | CASSAPGGNYGYTF
TRBJ2-3 | . | TRBV4-1 | . | TGCGCCAGCAGCCAAGATCATGGAGTCCGAGGGGATACGCAGTATTTT | CASSQDHGVRGDTQYF
TRBJ2-3 | . | TRBV30 | . | TGTGCCTGGAGTAGGTACCAAGATACGCAGTATTTT | CAWSRYQDTQYF